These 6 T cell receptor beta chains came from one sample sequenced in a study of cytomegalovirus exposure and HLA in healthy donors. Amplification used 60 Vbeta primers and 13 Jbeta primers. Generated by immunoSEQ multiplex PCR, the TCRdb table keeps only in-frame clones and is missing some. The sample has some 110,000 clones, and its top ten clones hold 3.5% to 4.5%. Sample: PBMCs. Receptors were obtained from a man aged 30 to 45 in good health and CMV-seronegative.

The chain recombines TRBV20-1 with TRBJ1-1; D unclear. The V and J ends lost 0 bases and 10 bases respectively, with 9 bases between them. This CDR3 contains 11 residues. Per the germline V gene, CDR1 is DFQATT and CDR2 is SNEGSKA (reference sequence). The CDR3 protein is CSARDLRGAFF. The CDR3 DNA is TGCAGTGCTAGAGATCTTCGGGGAGCTTTCTTT.

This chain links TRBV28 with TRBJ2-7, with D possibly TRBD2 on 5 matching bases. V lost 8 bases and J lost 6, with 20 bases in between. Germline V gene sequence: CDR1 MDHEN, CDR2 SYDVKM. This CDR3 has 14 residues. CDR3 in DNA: TGTGCCAGCTCTGGAGGCAGGTGGAACGGCGAGCAGTACTTC. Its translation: CASSGGRWNGEQYF.

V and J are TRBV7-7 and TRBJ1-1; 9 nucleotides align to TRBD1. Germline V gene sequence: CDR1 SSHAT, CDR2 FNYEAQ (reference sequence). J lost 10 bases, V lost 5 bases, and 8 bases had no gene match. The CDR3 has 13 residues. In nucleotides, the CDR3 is TGTGCCAGCAGCCCCGACAGGGGGACTCGAGCTTTCTTT. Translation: CASSPDRGTRAFF.

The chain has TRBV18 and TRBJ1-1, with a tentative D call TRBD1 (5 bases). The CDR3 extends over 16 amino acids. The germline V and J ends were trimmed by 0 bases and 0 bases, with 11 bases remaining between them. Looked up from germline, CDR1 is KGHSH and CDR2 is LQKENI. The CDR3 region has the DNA TGTGCCAGCTCACCACCGAGTCAGGGTATGAACACTGAAGCTTTCTTT. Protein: CASSPPSQGMNTEAFF.

The CDR3 bases are TGTGCCAGCAGTTTAGAGGGTTACATTCAGTACTTC. Amino acids: CASSLEGYIQYF. This chain uses TRBV28 with TRBJ2-4, with D possibly TRBD2 on 5 matching bases. Germline-derived CDR1 and CDR2 are MDHEN and SYDVKM. This CDR3 contains 12 residues. V lost 2 bases and J lost 8, with 7 bases in between.

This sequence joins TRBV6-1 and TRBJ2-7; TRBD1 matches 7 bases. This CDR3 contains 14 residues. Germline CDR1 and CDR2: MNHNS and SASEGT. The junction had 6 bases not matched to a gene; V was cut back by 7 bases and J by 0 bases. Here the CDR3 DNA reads TGTGCCAGCACACTGGACAGGACCTCCTACGAGCAGTACTTC. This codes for CASTLDRTSYEQYF.